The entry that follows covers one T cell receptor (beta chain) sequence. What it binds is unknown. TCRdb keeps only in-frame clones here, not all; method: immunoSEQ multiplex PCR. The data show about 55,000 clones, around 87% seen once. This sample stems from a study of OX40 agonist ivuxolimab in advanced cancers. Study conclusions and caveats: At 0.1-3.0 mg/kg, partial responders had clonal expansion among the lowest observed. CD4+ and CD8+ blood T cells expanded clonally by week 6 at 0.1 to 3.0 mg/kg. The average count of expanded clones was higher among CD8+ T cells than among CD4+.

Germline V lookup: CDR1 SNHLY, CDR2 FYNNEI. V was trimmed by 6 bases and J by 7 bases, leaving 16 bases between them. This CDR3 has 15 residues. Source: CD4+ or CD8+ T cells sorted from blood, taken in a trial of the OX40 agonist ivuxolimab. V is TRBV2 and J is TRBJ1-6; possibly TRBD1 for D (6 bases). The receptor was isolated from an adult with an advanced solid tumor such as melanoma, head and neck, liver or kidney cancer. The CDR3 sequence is CASSATGFSNSPLHF. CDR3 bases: TGTGCCAGCAGCGCCACAGGGTTCTCGAATTCACCCCTCCACTTT.